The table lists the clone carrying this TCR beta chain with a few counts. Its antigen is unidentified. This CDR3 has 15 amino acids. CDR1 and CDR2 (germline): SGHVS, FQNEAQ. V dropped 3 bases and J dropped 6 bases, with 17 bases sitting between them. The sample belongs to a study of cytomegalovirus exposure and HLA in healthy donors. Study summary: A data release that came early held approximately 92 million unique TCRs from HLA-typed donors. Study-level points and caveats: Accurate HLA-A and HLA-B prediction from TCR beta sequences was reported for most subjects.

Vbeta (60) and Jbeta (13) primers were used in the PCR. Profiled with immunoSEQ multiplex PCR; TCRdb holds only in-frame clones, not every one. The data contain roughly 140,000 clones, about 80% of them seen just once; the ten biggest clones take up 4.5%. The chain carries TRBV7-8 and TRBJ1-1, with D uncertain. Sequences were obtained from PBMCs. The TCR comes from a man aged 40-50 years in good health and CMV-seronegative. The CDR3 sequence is CASSFRNSASPEAFF. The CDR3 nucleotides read TGTGCCAGCAGCTTTCGAAATTCGGCTAGCCCTGAAGCTTTCTTT.